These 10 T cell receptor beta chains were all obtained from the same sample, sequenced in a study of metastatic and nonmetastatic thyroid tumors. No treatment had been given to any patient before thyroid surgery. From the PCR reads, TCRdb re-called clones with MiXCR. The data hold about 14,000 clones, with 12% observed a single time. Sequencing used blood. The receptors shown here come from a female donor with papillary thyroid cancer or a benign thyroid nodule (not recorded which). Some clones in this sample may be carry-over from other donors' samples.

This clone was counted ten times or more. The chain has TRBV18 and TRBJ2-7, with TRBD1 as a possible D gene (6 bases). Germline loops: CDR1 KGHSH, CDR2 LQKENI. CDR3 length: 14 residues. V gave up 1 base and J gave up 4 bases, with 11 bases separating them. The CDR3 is CASSPLARGYEQYF. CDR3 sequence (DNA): TGTGCCAGCTCACCACTGGCAAGGGGGTACGAGCAGTACTTC.

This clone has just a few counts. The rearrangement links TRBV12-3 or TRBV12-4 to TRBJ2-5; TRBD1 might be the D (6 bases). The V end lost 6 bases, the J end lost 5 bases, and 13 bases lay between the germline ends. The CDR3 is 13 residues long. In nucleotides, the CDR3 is TGTGCCAGCAGCAACAGGGTTAGGGAGACCCAGTACTTC. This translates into CASSNRVRETQYF.

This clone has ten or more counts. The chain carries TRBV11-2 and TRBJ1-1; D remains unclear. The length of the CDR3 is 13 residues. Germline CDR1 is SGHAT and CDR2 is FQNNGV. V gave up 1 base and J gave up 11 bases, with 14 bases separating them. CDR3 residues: CASSLGGGVWAFF. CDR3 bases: TGTGCCAGCAGCTTAGGAGGCGGGGTGTGGGCTTTCTTT.

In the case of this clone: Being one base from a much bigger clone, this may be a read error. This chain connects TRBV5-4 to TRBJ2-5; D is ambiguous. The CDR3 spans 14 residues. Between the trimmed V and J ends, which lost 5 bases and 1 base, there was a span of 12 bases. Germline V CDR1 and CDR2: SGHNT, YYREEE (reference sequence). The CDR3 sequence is CASRYTVLQETQYF. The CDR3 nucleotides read TGTGCCAGCAGATACACAGTGCTCCAAGAGACCCAGTACTTC. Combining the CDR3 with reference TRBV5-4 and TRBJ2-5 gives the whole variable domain ETGVTQSPTHLIKTRGQQVTLRCSSQSGHNTVSWYQQALGQGPQFIFQYYREEENGRGNFPPRFSGLQFPNYSSELNVNALELDDSALYLCASRYTVLQETQYFGPGTRLLVL.

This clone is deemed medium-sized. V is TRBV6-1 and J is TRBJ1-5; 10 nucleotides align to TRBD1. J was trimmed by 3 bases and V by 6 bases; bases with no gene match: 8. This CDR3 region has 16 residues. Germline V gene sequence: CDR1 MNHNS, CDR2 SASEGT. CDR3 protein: CASRDSTGGPNQPQHF. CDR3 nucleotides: TGTGCCAGCAGAGATTCGACAGGGGGCCCCAATCAGCCCCAGCATTTT.

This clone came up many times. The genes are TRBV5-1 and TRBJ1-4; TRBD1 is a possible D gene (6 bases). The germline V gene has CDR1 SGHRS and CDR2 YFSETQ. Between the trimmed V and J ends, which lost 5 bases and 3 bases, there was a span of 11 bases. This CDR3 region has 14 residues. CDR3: CASRKQGSNEKLFF. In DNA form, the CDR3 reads TGCGCCAGCAGAAAACAGGGTTCTAATGAAAAACTGTTTTTT.

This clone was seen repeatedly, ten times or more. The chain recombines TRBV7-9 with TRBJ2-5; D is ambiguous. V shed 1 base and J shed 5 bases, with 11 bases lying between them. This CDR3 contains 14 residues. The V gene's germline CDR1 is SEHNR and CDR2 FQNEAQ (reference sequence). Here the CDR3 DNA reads TGTGCCAGCAGCTTAGTCAGTTCTCCGGAGACCCAGTACTTC. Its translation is CASSLVSSPETQYF.

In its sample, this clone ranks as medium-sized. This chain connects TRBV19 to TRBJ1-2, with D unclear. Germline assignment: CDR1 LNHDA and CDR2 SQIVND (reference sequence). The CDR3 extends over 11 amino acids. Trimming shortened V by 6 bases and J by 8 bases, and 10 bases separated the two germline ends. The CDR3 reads CASSDGYGYTF. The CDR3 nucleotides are TGTGCCAGTAGCGACGGTTACGGCTACACCTTC.

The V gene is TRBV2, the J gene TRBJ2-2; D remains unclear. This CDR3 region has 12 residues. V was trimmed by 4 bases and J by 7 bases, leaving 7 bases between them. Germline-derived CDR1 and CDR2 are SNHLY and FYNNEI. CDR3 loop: CASSGLCGELFF. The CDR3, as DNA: TGTGCCAGCAGTGGGTTGTGCGGGGAGCTGTTTTTT.

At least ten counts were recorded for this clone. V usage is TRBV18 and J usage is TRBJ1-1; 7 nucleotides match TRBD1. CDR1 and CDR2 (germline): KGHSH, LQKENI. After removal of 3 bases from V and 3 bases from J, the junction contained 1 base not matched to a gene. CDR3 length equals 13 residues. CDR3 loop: CASSPTGDTEAFF. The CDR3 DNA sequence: TGTGCCAGCTCACCCACAGGGGACACTGAAGCTTTCTTT.